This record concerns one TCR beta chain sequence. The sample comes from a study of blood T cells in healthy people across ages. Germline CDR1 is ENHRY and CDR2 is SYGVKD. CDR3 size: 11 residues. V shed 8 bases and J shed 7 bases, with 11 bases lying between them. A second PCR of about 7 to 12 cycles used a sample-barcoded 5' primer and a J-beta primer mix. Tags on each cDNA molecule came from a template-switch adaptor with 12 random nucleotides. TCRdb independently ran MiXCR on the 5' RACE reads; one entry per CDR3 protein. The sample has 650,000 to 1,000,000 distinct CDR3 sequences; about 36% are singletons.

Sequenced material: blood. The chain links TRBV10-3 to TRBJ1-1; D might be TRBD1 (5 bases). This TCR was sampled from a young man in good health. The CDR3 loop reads CAIGGRDEAFF. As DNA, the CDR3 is TGTGCCATCGGGGGACGGGATGAAGCTTTCTTT.